The present entry profiles one T cell receptor (beta chain) with its context. Germline CDR1 reads SEHNR; CDR2 reads FQNEAQ (reference sequence). V was shortened by 5 bases and J by 6 bases, with 19 bases between the two germline ends. There are 16 residues in the CDR3. The data derive from a study of control samples from healthy donors and cancer patients. Clones were read by immunoSEQ multiplex PCR, and TCRdb kept only the in-frame ones, dropping some. The data show 250,000 to 300,000 clones, approximately 80% seen once. The clonotype originates from a woman aged 60-75 years with lung cancer. Sequencing was performed on PBMCs. The chain has TRBV7-9 and TRBJ1-4, with D perhaps TRBD1 (6 bases). CDR3 in DNA: TGTGCCAGCAGCCGTACCCCCGGGGGCGGAGATGAAAAACTGTTTTTT. It codes for CASSRTPGGGDEKLFF.